This paragraph reports one T cell receptor beta chain. Its matching antigen is unknown. The data derive from a study of early T cells in non-severe SARS-CoV-2 infection. Study background: Sequencing targeted bulk RNA from unsorted whole blood, leaving chains unpaired.

V lost 5 bases to trimming and J lost 6 bases; unmatched junction nucleotides: 10. Germline V gene data show CDR1 as LNHDA and CDR2 as SQIVND (reference sequence). The CDR3 totals 16 residues. General study points: CD4 and private specificities were missed by VDJdb matching, which favored anti-spike CD8 responses.

TCRdb reprocessed the 5' RACE reads via MiXCR and lists one record per CDR3 protein. The sample lists 50,000 to 70,000 distinct CDR3 sequences, 10% occurring once. Material: whole blood. The sequence was collected from an adult who was a healthcare worker with PCR-confirmed SARS-CoV-2 infection or an uninfected control (not recorded which). The chain is built from TRBV19 and TRBJ2-2, with TRBD2 identical over 9 bases. Here the CDR3 reads CASSLGLASVPGELFF. The CDR3 DNA follows: TGTGCCAGTAGTCTCGGACTAGCGTCGGTCCCCGGGGAGCTGTTTTTT. The full variable domain, in which reference TRBV19 and TRBJ2-2 provide the parts outside the CDR3, is DGGITQSPKYLFRKEGQNVTLSCEQNLNHDAMYWYRQDPGQGLRLIYYSQIVNDFQKGDIAEGYSVSREKKESFPLTVTSAQKNPTAFYLCASSLGLASVPGELFFGEGSRLTVL.